These 27 T cell receptor beta chains were sequenced from one sample in a study of cytomegalovirus exposure and HLA in healthy donors. The PCR employed 60 Vbeta primers together with 13 Jbeta primers. Clones were sequenced by immunoSEQ multiplex PCR, and TCRdb holds only the in-frame ones, with some missing. The table shows roughly 130,000 clones, with roughly 78% occurring only once. The sample consisted of PBMCs. The receptor set was obtained from a male donor in good health and CMV-seronegative.

The chain is built from TRBV9 and TRBJ1-2; TRBD1 is a possible D gene (5 bases). Germline values: CDR1 SGDLS, CDR2 YYNGEE. Trimming took 6 bases from V and 4 from J, leaving 13 bases between them. The CDR3 length is 13 residues. The CDR3 DNA is TGTGCCAGCACCCCCCCTGGGGCCTATGGCTACACCTTC. This encodes CASTPPGAYGYTF.

The chain couples TRBV6-1 to TRBJ2-1; TRBD2 matches 8 bases. CDR3 size: 16 residues. Looked up from germline, CDR1 is MNHNS and CDR2 is SASEGT. Trimming removed 0 bases from V and 2 bases from J; junction bases left unmatched: 3. The CDR3 DNA sequence: TGTGCCAGCAGTGAAGCCTGGCGGGGGGCCTACAATGAGCAGTTCTTC. Protein: CASSEAWRGAYNEQFF.

A single count supports this clone. The CDR3 sequence: CATHQGGGGYGYTF. The CDR3 DNA follows: TGTGCCACCCACCAGGGGGGCGGGGGGTATGGCTACACCTTC. The chain uses TRBV30 and TRBJ1-2; 7 nucleotides align to TRBD1. The CDR3 has 14 residues. Losses at the gene ends were 8 bases for V and 5 bases for J; bases not matched to a gene: 14. Germline lookup yields CDR1 GTSNPN and CDR2 SVGIG (reference sequence).

The V and J genes are TRBV18 and TRBJ1-2, with a weak D call TRBD1 (5 bases). V was shortened by 0 bases and J by 5 bases, with 10 bases between the two germline ends. Germline CDR1 reads KGHSH; CDR2 reads LQKENI. The CDR3 length is 14 residues. This CDR3 reads CASSPPTTVYGYTF. The CDR3 DNA reads as TGTGCCAGCTCACCACCGACGACAGTTTATGGCTACACCTTC.

V is TRBV27 and J is TRBJ1-1, with D possibly TRBD1 on 5 matching bases. The CDR3 runs 13 residues. The V and J ends lost 3 bases and 4 bases respectively, with 9 bases between them. The V gene's germline CDR1 is MNHEY and CDR2 SMNVEV (reference sequence). In DNA form, the CDR3 reads TGTGCCAGCAGTTTCAGGGAGGGCACTGAAGCTTTCTTT. This codes for CASSFREGTEAFF.

J is TRBJ2-6 and V is TRBV27; D may be TRBD1 (6 bases). CDR1 and CDR2 from the germline V gene are MNHEY and SMNVEV (reference sequence). V lost 4 bases and J lost 0, with 16 bases in between. This CDR3 spans 18 amino acids. CDR3 nucleotide sequence: TGTGCCAGCAGTTCTAGGACAGTTCCCAACTCTGGGGCCAACGTCCTGACTTTC. Its translation: CASSSRTVPNSGANVLTF.

This clone came up a few times. The V gene is TRBV27, the J gene TRBJ1-6, with no clear D. The CDR3 consists of 12 residues. With 4 bases removed from V and 7 bases from J, the gap between germline ends came to 5 bases. CDR1 and CDR2 (germline): MNHEY, SMNVEV (reference sequence). The CDR3 bases are TGTGCCAGCAGTTGGAGAAATTCACCCCTCCACTTT. It codes for CASSWRNSPLHF.

V usage is TRBV15 and J usage is TRBJ1-2, with 7 bases aligning to TRBD1. V dropped 5 bases and J dropped 0; count of bases not matched to a gene: 9. Per the germline V gene, CDR1 is LNHNV and CDR2 is YYDKDF (reference sequence). This CDR3 region has 16 residues. CDR3 residues: CATSLPGQATNYGYTF. CDR3 sequence (DNA): TGTGCCACCAGCCTACCCGGACAGGCGACTAACTATGGCTACACCTTC.

V is TRBV7-9 and J is TRBJ1-2; TRBD1 agrees at 7 bases. The length of the CDR3 is 16 residues. The germline V gene encodes CDR1 SEHNR and CDR2 FQNEAQ (reference sequence). With V trimmed by 5 bases and J by 3 bases, 12 bases remained unmatched. This CDR3 is CASSSRGKQGDYGYTF. In DNA, the CDR3 is TGTGCCAGCAGCAGCAGGGGAAAGCAGGGGGACTATGGCTACACCTTC.

CDR3 bases: TGTGCCAGCAGACAGGGGGTAAATCCCGGGGAGCTGTTTTTT. Translated, it gives CASRQGVNPGELFF. V is TRBV6-5 and J is TRBJ2-2; TRBD1 matches 8 bases. The ends lost 6 bases at V and 6 bases at J; junction bases unmatched: 6. CDR1 and CDR2 from the germline V gene are MNHEY and SVGAGI. The CDR3 extends over 14 amino acids.

This clone was counted a few times. CDR3 sequence reads: CASSKGTSVNYEQYF. DNA for the CDR3: TGTGCCAGCAGCAAGGGGACTAGCGTCAACTACGAGCAGTACTTC. The J gene is TRBJ2-7, the V gene TRBV21-1; the D segment call TRBD2 is taken from the table without a DNA check. TRBV21-1 is a known pseudogene. This CDR3 comprises 15 residues.

The chain employs TRBV18 and TRBJ2-5, with TRBD2 matching over 7 bases. The J call may be in error: the DNA end matches TRBJ2-7 better. This CDR3 comprises 14 residues. Germline CDR1 is KGHSH and CDR2 is LQKENI. The DNA for the CDR3 is TGTGCCAGCTCAAATAGCGGGCTTACCTACGAGCAGTACTTC. This codes for CASSNSGLTYEQYF.

The chain employs TRBV5-4 and TRBJ2-3; 12 nucleotides match TRBD2. The V gene's germline CDR1 is SGHNT and CDR2 YYREEE (reference sequence). The CDR3 is 17 amino acids. V lost 3 bases to trimming and J lost 3 bases; unmatched junction nucleotides: 8. The CDR3 DNA sequence: TGTGCCAGCAGCTCCGGGAAAGGACTAGCGGGAACAGATACGCAGTATTTT. Its translation is CASSSGKGLAGTDTQYF.

The chain links TRBV30 to TRBJ1-2; 7 nucleotides match TRBD1. The CDR3 sequence is 13 residues long. Germline CDR1 is GTSNPN and CDR2 is SVGIG (reference sequence). Trimming at V came to 4 bases and at J to 6 bases, leaving 8 bases not matched to a gene. The CDR3 DNA reads TGTGCCTGGAAGGTAGGACAGGAGAATGGCTACACCTTC. Translation: CAWKVGQENGYTF.

V usage is TRBV6-4 and J usage is TRBJ2-3, with TRBD2 matching 9 bases. The CDR3 is 14 amino acids. The V and J ends lost 3 bases and 6 bases, in that order; junction bases with no gene match: 4. Germline V gives CDR1 MRHNA, CDR2 SNTAGT. CDR3 coding DNA: TGTGCCAGCAGTGAAGCGGGGGGCGCCGATACGCAGTATTTT. Translation gives CASSEAGGADTQYF.

The gene calls are TRBV6-5 and TRBJ1-1; 7 bases are a match to TRBD1. The CDR3 covers 11 residues. CDR1 is MNHEY, CDR2 SVGAGI, per germline. Trimming removed 5 bases from V and 12 bases from J; junction bases left unmatched: 6. The CDR3 DNA reads TGTGCCAGCAGTGCGGACAGGAGAACTTTCTTT. Encoded protein: CASSADRRTFF.

The J gene is TRBJ2-5, the V gene TRBV5-1; 9 bases line up with TRBD1. Germline V lookup: CDR1 SGHRS, CDR2 YFSETQ. The trim removed 1 base at V and 2 bases at J, leaving 6 bases unmatched. The CDR3 spans 16 residues. This CDR3 is CASSLIPGQGQETQYF. The CDR3 coding sequence is TGCGCCAGCAGCTTGATTCCGGGACAGGGACAAGAGACCCAGTACTTC.

This sequence joins TRBV18 and TRBJ2-1, with TRBD2 as a possible D gene (6 bases). In germline, CDR1 is KGHSH, CDR2 LQKENI. V was shortened by 2 bases and J by 7 bases, with 12 bases between the two germline ends. The CDR3 runs to 14 residues. The CDR3 reads CASSPVPGENEQFF. The DNA of the CDR3 is TGTGCCAGCTCACCAGTCCCGGGGGAGAATGAGCAGTTCTTC.

The rearrangement links TRBV5-1 to TRBJ1-4; TRBD1 agrees at 7 bases. This CDR3 region has 18 residues. The ends lost 4 bases at V and 8 bases at J; junction bases unmatched: 20. The germline V gene encodes CDR1 SGHRS and CDR2 YFSETQ. CDR3 in amino acids: CASSPYPQTGRLREKLFF. The CDR3 nucleotides read TGCGCCAGCAGCCCCTACCCTCAGACAGGGAGATTAAGAGAAAAACTGTTTTTT.

The gene calls are TRBV30 and TRBJ2-7; no clear D. There are 11 residues in the CDR3. CDR1 and CDR2 (germline): GTSNPN, SVGIG (reference sequence). V lost 3 bases, J lost 6 bases, and 9 bases lay in between. CDR3 bases: TGTGCCTGGAGCCACCCCGGCGAGCAGTACTTC. This codes for CAWSHPGEQYF.

This CDR3 reads CASSLIPGQPQHF. The CDR3, as DNA: TGTGCCAGCAGTTTAATTCCGGGTCAGCCCCAGCATTTT. V usage is TRBV27 and J usage is TRBJ1-5; D remains ambiguous. CDR1 is MNHEY, CDR2 SMNVEV, per germline (reference sequence). The CDR3 has 13 residues. Trimming cost V 2 bases and J 6 bases, with 8 bases left between them.

The J gene is TRBJ1-5, the V gene TRBV15; D possibly corresponds to TRBD1 (6 bases). Germline V CDR1 and CDR2: LNHNV, YYDKDF (reference sequence). The CDR3 extends over 16 amino acids. The V end lost 2 bases, the J end lost 7 bases, and 18 bases lay between the germline ends. The CDR3 DNA reads TGTGCCACCAGCAGACTAAACAGGGTTTTGGAGCAGCCCCAGCATTTT. It is translated as CATSRLNRVLEQPQHF.

On this clone: The junction and the germline gene differ at one end; a read error may be behind it. This chain connects TRBV28 to TRBJ2-7, with 9 bases fitting TRBD1. Looked up from germline, CDR1 is MDHEN and CDR2 is SYDVKM. The CDR3 spans 12 residues. CDR3 DNA sequence: TGTGCCAGCAGTCAGACCGGGACAGGGACCGTTTTC. This translates into CASSQTGTGTVF.

J is TRBJ2-5 and V is TRBV27; D uncertain. Germline CDR1 is MNHEY and CDR2 is SMNVEV (reference sequence). V lost 2 bases and J lost 2, with 9 bases in between. The CDR3 has 14 amino acids. The CDR3, as DNA: TGTGCCAGCAGTTTAATAGGAGAGCAAGAGACCCAGTACTTC. It is translated as CASSLIGEQETQYF.

This sequence joins TRBV6-6 and TRBJ1-1; D may be TRBD1 (5 bases). This CDR3 spans 15 amino acids. Germline V CDR1 and CDR2: MNHNY, SVGAGI (reference sequence). Trimming removed 8 bases at V and 0 bases at J, with 16 bases between. The CDR3 DNA reads TGTGCCAGCTGGGGCAGGGTCCGCGTGAACACTGAAGCTTTCTTT. Translating gives CASWGRVRVNTEAFF.

The chain combines TRBV5-1 with TRBJ2-3; weak D call: TRBD1 (7 bases). V lost 4 bases to trimming and J lost 0 bases, with 15 bases between them. CDR3 length equals 16 residues. Germline values: CDR1 SGHRS, CDR2 YFSETQ. The CDR3 nucleotides read TGCGCCAGCAGCCGGACAGGAGGAGGGAGCACAGATACGCAGTATTTT. This sequence encodes CASSRTGGGSTDTQYF.

The chain recombines TRBV18 with TRBJ2-1; 11 bases fit TRBD2. The CDR3 is 15 residues long. Per germline, CDR1 KGHSH and CDR2 LQKENI. J lost 5 bases, V lost 3 bases, and 3 bases had no gene match. The CDR3 loop is CASSPGLAANNEQFF. As DNA, the CDR3 is TGTGCCAGCTCACCGGGACTAGCGGCTAACAATGAGCAGTTCTTC.